This T cell receptor (beta chain) originates from a study of cytomegalovirus exposure and HLA in healthy donors. Whole-study results and caveats: Later, an analysis found that common viral pathogens appeared to be linked with several of the most significant clusters.

The PCR had 60 Vbeta and 13 Jbeta primers. The authors' processing: An analysis that came later counted 80 million or so unique TCR beta chains, around 10 million shared. Repertoires were generated with immunoSEQ multiplex PCR, while TCRdb's copy carries only in-frame clones and drops some. Clonal size and the V and J genes are those of that table, whereas D and trimming came from the DNA. The table shows about 76,000 clones, with just under 80% occurring only once. Germline V gene data show CDR1 as MNHEY and CDR2 as SMNVEV (reference sequence). The CDR3 extends over 14 amino acids. V gave up 3 bases and J gave up 6 bases; unmatched junction bases: 7. With regard to this clone: Its specificity is not known.

When sampled, the donors appeared nominally healthy, though they likely had unrecorded immune exposures. The material sequenced was PBMCs. The origin of this receptor is a male donor in good health and CMV-seropositive. The chain is built from TRBV27 and TRBJ2-7, with TRBD2 matching 8 bases. The CDR3 sequence: CASSFRGLAGEQYF. The CDR3 region has the DNA TGTGCCAGCAGTTTCCGGGGCCTAGCGGGCGAGCAGTACTTC.